The clone carrying this T cell receptor beta chain was observed a single time. Germline V gives CDR1 MGHRA, CDR2 YSYEKL. Trimming pared 0 bases from V and 7 bases from J, leaving 7 bases between. The CDR3 runs to 13 residues. Original processing notes: Reference gene primers were amplified, and this amplification served to estimate nucleated cell counts. Some clones are missing from TCRdb's copy, which holds only in-frame ones; the method was immunoSEQ multiplex PCR. V and J calls and clone size are as listed in that table; D and trimming were resolved from the DNA. The sample shows approximately 200,000 clones, about 86% of them seen only once. The sample belongs to a study of blood T cell repertoires in COVID-19. Study in general: Sites in the United States, Italy and Spain provided acute and convalescent COVID-19 samples. Nucleic acid was either cDNA or gDNA, and it came from T cells, B-cell-depleted T cells, or PBMCs.

Sequencing was performed on peripheral blood. The chain employs TRBV4-1 and TRBJ2-1; D not resolved. This TCR was sampled from a young woman with active or convalescent COVID-19. The CDR3: CASSQEEWNEQFF. Written as DNA, the CDR3 is TGCGCCAGCAGCCAAGAAGAGTGGAATGAGCAGTTCTTC.